This T cell receptor (beta chain) was identified in a study of T cell responses to AZD1222 COVID-19 vaccine. TCRdb keeps only in-frame clones here, not all; method: immunoSEQ multiplex PCR. The table has 120,000 to 150,000 clones, roughly 88% seen once; the top ten hold about 4.9%. The V end was cut by 5 bases, the J end by 5 bases, with 18 bases between. The germline V gene encodes CDR1 SGHTA and CDR2 FQGNSA. This CDR3 comprises 15 residues. The sequence came from an adult who received the MenACWY meningococcal vaccine as a control. The chain employs TRBV7-2 and TRBJ1-2, with a weak D call TRBD1 (6 bases). This sample comprised peripheral blood, obtained 28 days after the second dose of the MenACWY control vaccine. CDR3 region: CASSMGTTQRYGYTF. The DNA for the CDR3 is TGTGCCAGCAGCATGGGGACAACCCAGAGGTATGGCTACACCTTC. The entire variable domain, with the rest obtained from reference TRBV7-2 and TRBJ1-2, is as follows: GAGVSQSPSNKVTEKGKDVELRCDPISGHTALYWYRQSLGQGLEFLIYFQGNSAPDKSGLPSDRFSAERTGGSVSTLTIQRTQQEDSAVYLCASSMGTTQRYGYTFGSGTRLTVV.